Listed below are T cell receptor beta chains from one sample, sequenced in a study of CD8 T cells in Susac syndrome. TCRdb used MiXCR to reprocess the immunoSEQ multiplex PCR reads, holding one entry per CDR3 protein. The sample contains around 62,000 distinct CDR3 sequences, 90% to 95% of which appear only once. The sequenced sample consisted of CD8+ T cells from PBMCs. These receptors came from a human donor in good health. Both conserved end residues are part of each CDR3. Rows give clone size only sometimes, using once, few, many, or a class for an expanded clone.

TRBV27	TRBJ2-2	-	CASSFEIRGRGELFF
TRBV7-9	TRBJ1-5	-	CASSLGVGQPQHF
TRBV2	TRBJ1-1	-	CASRAVEAFF
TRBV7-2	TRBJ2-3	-	CASSFIPEDTQYF
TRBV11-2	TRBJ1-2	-	CASSSDSNYGYTF
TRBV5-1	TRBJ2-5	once	CASSVEATQYF
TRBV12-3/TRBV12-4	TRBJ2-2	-	CASTRKPGELFF
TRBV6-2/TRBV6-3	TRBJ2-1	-	CASDASGGYNEQFF
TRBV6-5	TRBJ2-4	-	CASSYSYTSGEAKNIQYF
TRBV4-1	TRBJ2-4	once	CASSQDEQRVSKNIQYF
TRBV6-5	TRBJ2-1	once	CASSLPGTSLNEQFF
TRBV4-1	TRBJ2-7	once	CASSQRRGEGYEQYF
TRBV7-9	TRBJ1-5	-	CASSLTHQPQHF
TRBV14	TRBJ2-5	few	CASSQVAGRIETQYF
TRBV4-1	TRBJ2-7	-	CASSQEGTRNSEQYF
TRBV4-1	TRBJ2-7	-	CASSQAPSEVLYEQYF
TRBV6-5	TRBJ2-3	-	CASSYNPDPEAHTDTQYF
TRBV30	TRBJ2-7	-	CASENRESYEQYF
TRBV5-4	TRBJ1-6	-	CASSLDGPTSPLHF
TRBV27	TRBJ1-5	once	CASGKGGDQPQHF
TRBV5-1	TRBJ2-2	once	CASSLDRSGFTGELFF
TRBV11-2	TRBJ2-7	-	CASSLEAGRGYEQYF
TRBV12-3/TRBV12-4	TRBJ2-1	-	CASSLLRVGGAVQFF
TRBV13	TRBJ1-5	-	CASSFGQGGRNQPQHF
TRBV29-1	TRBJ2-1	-	CSVDASGGANEQFF
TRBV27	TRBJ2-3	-	CASSQGLSQYF
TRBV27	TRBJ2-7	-	CASSLGTNYEQYF
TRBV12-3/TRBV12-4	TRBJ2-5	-	CASRFGQGHQETQYF
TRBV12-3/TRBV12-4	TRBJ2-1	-	CASSLEGQGGGGEQFF
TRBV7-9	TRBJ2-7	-	CASSPQGSFSYEQYF
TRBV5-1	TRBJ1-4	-	CASSLGAVSEKLFF
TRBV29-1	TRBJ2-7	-	CSVEGPTGTNVNEQYF
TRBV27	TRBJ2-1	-	CASSSLSVGDSYNEQFF
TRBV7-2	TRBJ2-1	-	CASSLAVLAYNEQFF
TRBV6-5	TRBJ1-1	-	CASSYAGGGREAFF
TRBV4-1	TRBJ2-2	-	CASSLVPGKNTGELFF
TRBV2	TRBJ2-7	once	CASSVAVGGEQYF
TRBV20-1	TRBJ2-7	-	CSARDSFTYEQYF
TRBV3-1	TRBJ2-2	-	CASSQDWDSVHTGELFF
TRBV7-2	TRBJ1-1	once	CASSLVRTNTEAFF
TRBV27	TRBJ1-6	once	CASRAGGNSPLHF
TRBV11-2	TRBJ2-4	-	CASSSEQGGTLAKNIQYF
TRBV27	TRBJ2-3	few	CASSNQLLVGTDTQFF
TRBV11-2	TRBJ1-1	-	CASSVRRGLDTEAFF
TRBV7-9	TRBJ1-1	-	CASSSNSNTEAFF
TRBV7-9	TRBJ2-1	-	CASRGGQNEQFF
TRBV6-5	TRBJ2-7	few	CASSYSTGDRGFSEQYF
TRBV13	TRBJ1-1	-	CASSSTGGTEAFF
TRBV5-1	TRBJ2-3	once	CASSLPDRQATDTQYF
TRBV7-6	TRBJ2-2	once	CASSWGVRNTGELFF
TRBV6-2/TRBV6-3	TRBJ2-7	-	CASTQGGREIYEQYF
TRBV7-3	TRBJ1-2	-	CASSQRGGGYGYTF
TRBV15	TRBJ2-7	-	CATSTTSGTEKTYEQYF
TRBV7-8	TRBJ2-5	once	CASSLESRVFETQYF